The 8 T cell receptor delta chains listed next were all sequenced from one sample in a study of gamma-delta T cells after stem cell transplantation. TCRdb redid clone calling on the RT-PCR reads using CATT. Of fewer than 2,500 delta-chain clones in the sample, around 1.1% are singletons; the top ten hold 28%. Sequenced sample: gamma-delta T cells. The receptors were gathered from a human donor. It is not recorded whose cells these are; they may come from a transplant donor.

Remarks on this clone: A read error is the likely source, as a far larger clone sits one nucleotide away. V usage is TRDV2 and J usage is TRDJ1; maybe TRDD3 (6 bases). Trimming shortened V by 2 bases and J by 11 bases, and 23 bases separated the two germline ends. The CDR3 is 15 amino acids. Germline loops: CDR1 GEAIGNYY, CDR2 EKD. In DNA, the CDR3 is TGTGCCTGTGACAGAGTCGGGGATGCGACGGGAACTCTCATCTTT. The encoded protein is CACDRVGDATGTLIF.

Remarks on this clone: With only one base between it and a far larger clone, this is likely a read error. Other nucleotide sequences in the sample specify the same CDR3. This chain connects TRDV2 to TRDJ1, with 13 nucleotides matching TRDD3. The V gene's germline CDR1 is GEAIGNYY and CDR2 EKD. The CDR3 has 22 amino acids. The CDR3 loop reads CACDTISSTPLLGDTSTDKLIF. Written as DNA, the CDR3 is TGTGCCTGCGACACCATTTCTTCCACCCCTTTACTGGGGGATACGAGCACCGATAAACTCATCTTT.

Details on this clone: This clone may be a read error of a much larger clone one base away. The CDR3: CACDPVDFAGAPIF. For the CDR3, the DNA is TGTGCCTGTGACCCCGTTGATTTCGCCGGTGCACCCATCTTT. The chain employs TRDV2 and TRDJ1, with D unclear. The V and J ends lost 3 bases and 13 bases respectively, with 23 bases between them. Germline V gene lookup returns CDR1 GEAIGNYY and CDR2 EKD. The CDR3 covers 14 residues.

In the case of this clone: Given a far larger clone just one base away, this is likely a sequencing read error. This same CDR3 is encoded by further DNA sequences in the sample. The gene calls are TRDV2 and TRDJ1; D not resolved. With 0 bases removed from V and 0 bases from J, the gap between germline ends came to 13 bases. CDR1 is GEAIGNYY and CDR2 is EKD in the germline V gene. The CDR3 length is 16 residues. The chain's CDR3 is CACDTLTLQNTDKLIF. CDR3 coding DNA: TGTGCCTGTGACACCCTTACCCTCCAAAACACCGATAAACTCATCTTT.

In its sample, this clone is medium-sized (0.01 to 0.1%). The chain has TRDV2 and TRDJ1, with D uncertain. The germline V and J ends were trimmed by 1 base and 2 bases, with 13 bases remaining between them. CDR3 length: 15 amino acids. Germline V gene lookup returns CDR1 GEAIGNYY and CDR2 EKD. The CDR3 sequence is CACDTLTTLTDKLIF. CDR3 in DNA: TGTGCCTGTGACACTTTAACTACCTTAACCGATAAACTCATCTTT.

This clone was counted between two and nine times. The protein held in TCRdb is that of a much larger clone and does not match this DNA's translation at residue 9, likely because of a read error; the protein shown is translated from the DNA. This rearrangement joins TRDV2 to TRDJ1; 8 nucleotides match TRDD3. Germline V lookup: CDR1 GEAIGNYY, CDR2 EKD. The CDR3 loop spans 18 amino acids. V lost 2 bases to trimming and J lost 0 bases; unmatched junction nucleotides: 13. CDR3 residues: CACDNILGGPKYTDKLIF. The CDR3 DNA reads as TGTGCCTGTGACAATATACTGGGGGGCCCGAAGTACACCGATAAACTCATCTTT.

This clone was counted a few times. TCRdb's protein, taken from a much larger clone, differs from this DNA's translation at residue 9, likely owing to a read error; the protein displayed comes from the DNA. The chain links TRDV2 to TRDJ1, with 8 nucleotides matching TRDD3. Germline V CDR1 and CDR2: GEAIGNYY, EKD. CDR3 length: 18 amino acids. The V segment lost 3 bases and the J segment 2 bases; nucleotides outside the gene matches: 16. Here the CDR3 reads CACDPVSDGDTRTDKLIF. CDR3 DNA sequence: TGTGCCTGTGACCCGGTTTCAGACGGGGATACTCGGACCGATAAACTCATCTTT.

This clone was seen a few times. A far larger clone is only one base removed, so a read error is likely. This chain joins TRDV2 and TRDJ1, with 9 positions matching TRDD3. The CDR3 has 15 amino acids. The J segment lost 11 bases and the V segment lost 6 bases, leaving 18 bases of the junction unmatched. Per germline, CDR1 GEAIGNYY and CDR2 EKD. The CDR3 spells CACNRVGDTTGTLIF. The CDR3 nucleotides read TGTGCCTGTAACAGAGTCGGGGATACGACGGGAACTCTCATCTTT.